This TCR beta chain was found in a study of CD8 T cells in ankylosing spondylitis. TCRdb reanalysed the 5' RACE reads using MiXCR and keeps one entry per CDR3 protein. The sample yields some 130,000 distinct CDR3 sequences, 6% to 8% seen once. At least ten counts were recorded for this clonotype. The TCR comes from a female donor with ankylosing spondylitis or in good health (not recorded which). The sequenced material came from blood, either unsorted or a sorted T cell fraction (not recorded which).

For the CDR3, the DNA is TGTGCCAGCTCCCCCGCGATACCCCAGCATTTT. This translates into CASSPAIPQHF. The chain recombines TRBV18 with TRBJ1-5, with D unresolved. This CDR3 contains 11 residues. With 6 bases removed from V and 10 bases from J, the gap between germline ends came to 10 bases. The germline V gene has CDR1 KGHSH and CDR2 LQKENI.